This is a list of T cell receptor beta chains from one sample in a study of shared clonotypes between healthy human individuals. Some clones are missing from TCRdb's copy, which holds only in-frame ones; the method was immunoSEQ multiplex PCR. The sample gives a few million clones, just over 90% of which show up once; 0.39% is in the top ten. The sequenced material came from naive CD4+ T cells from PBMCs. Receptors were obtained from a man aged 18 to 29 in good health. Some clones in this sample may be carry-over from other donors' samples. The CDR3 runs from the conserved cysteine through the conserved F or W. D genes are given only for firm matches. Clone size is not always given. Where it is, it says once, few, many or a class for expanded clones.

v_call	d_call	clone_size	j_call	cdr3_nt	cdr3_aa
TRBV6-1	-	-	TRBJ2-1	TGTGCCAGCACCGAGGGCCTTTACAATGAGCAGTTCTTC	CASTEGLYNEQFF
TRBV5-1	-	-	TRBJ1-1	TGCGCCAGCAGCTTGGGCGGGCAAAACACTGAAGCTTTCTTT	CASSLGGQNTEAFF
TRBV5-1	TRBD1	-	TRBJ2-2	TGCGCCAGCAGGGGCCCGGGACAGGGGGCCACCGGGGAGCTGTTTTTT	CASRGPGQGATGELFF
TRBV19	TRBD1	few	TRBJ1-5	TGTGCCAGTAGCCAGCTGACAGGGGGCAATCAGCCCCAGCATTTT	CASSQLTGGNQPQHF
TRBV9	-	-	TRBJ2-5	TGTGCCAGCAGCCCGTCCCAGAACGGGCGTTGGGAGACCCAGTACTTC	CASSPSQNGRWETQYF
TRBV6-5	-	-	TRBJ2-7	TGTGCCAGCAGTTACTCGAGTAGTCAGCGCAGCGAGCAGTACTTC	CASSYSSSQRSEQYF
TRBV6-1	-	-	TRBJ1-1	TGTGCCAGCAGTGAATCATGGGGCAGGGTGAACACTGAAGCTTTCTTT	CASSESWGRVNTEAFF
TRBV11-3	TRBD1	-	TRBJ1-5	TGTGCCAGCAGCTTAGCCTACCGGGACAGGATTAGCAATCAGCCCCAGCATTTT	CASSLAYRDRISNQPQHF
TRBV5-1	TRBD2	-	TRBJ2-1	TGCGCCAGCAGCTTGCCAGCCCCTAGCGGTTTCGATGAGCAGTTCTTC	CASSLPAPSGFDEQFF
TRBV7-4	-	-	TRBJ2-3	TGTGCCAGCAGCTTCAGGGCACACACAGATACGCAGTATTTT	CASSFRAHTDTQYF
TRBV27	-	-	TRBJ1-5	TGTGCCAGCAAACTCGGGGGAAATCAGCCCCAGCATTTT	CASKLGGNQPQHF
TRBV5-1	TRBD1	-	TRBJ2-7	TGCGCCAGCAGTTTGACAGGGGTCAACTACGAGCAGTACTTC	CASSLTGVNYEQYF
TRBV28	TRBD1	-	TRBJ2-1	TGTGCCAGCAGAAACCGACAGGGAGACTACAACTCCTACAATGAGCAGTTCTTC	CASRNRQGDYNSYNEQFF
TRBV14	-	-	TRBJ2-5	TGTGCCAGCAGCCAAGGCTTGGAGACCCAGTACTTC	CASSQGLETQYF
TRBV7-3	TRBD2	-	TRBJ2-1	TGTGCCAGCAGCCCAGGACTAGCGGGTTACAATGAGCAGTTCTTC	CASSPGLAGYNEQFF
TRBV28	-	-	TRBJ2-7	TGTGCCAGCAGCCAAGACGATCGCCGCTACGAGCAGTACTTC	CASSQDDRRYEQYF
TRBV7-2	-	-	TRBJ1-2	TGTGCCAGCAGCCGCTACGGGGGGTCGGTAGATGGCTACACCTTC	CASSRYGGSVDGYTF
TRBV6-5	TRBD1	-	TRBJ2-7	TGTGCCAGCAGTTACTCAACAGGGGGCTACGAGCAGTACTTC	CASSYSTGGYEQYF
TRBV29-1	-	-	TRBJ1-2	TGCAGCGCCCCCATGGACCCCGGGTATGGCTACACCTTC	CSAPMDPGYGYTF
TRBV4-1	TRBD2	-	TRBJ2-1	TGCGCCAGCAGCCAGGACCATGGGACCGGGACTAGGCCTTACAATGAGCAGTTCTTC	CASSQDHGTGTRPYNEQFF
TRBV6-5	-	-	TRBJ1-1	TGTGCCAGCAGTTGGGACCCGAACACTGAAGCTTTCTTT	CASSWDPNTEAFF
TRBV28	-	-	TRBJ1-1	TGTGCCAGCAGTTCCCCTCCTCTGAACACTGAAGCTTTCTTT	CASSSPPLNTEAFF
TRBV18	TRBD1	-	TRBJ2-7	TGTGCCAGCTCACGGTTTAACCGGGACAGTTACGAGCAGTACTTC	CASSRFNRDSYEQYF
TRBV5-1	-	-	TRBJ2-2	TGCGCCAGCAGCCGTACAGGGCCCGGGGAGCTGTTTTTT	CASSRTGPGELFF
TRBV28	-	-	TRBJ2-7	TGTGCCAGCAGTTTCCTCCCCTCCTACGAGCAGTACTTC	CASSFLPSYEQYF
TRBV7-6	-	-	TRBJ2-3	TGTGCCAGCAGTGATTCAATTCAAATAGATACGCAGTATTTT	CASSDSIQIDTQYF
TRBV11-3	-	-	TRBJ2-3	TGTGCCAGCAGCCGCCGCTGGCTGGGCACAGATACGCAGTATTTT	CASSRRWLGTDTQYF
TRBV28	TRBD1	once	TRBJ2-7	TGTGCCAGCAGGCGCTTGACAGGGGGCGATTTCTACGAGCAGTACTTC	CASRRLTGGDFYEQYF
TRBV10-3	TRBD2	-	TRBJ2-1	TGTGCCACACGAGTAGGACTAGCGGGAATTAAAACCCATGAGCAGTTCTTC	CATRVGLAGIKTHEQFF
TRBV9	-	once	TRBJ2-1	TGTGCCAGCAGCGTAGAACCGGGAGTGTCCTACAATGAGCAGTTCTTC	CASSVEPGVSYNEQFF
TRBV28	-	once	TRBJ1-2	TGTGCCAGCAGTCCCCCCCGTGCCTATGGCTACACCTTC	CASSPPRAYGYTF
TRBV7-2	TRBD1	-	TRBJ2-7	TGTGCCAGCAGCTTAGTTGCGACCGGGACAGCGACCGACGAGCAGTACTTC	CASSLVATGTATDEQYF
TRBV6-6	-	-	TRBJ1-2	TGTGCCAGCAGTTCAATTGCCTTC	CASSSIAF
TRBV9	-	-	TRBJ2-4	TGTGCCAGCAGCGATGGCCGAGCCAAAAACATTCAGTACTTC	CASSDGRAKNIQYF
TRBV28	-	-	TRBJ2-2	TGTGCCAGCAGTTCGCACCATCTAATTTGGGAGCTGTTTTTT	CASSSHHLIWELFF
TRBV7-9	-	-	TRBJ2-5	TGTGCCAGCAGCCCGCCCCTCGGGCGAACCGATCCGTACCAAGAGACCCAGTACTTC	CASSPPLGRTDPYQETQYF
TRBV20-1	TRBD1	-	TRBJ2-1	TGCAGTCGACAGGGGGGGGGTGAGCAGTTCTTC	CSRQGGGEQFF
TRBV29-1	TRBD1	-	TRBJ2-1	TGCAGCGTTCCGGGACAGGGAATACTTGGCTCCTACAATGAGCAGTTCTTC	CSVPGQGILGSYNEQFF
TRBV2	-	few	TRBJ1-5	TGTGCCATCCGATCCCGGGGGGCTTCGGAGCCCCAGCATTTT	CAIRSRGASEPQHF
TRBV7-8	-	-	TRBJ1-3	TGTGCCAGCAGCTTAGGTAGTGGGGGCGTCTCTGGAAACACCATATATTTT	CASSLGSGGVSGNTIYF
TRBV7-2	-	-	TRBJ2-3	TGTGCCAGCAGCTTAAATAGCCCCAGCACAGATACGCAGTATTTT	CASSLNSPSTDTQYF